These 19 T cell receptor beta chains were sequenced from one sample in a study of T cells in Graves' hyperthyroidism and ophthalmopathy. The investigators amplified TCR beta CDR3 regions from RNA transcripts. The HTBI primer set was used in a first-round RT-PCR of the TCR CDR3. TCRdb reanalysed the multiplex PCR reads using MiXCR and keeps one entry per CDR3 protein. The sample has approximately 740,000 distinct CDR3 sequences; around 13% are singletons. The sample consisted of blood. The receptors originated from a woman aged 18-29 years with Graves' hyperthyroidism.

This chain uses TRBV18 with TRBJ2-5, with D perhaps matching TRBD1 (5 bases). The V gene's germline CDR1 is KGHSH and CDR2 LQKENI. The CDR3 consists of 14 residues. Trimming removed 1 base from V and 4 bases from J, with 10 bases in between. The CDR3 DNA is TGTGCCAGCTCACCACAGGGGATTATAGAGACCCAGTACTTC. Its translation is CASSPQGIIETQYF.

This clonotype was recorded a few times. This CDR3 reads CASSFRTSAGTDTQYF. In DNA form, the CDR3 reads TGTGCCAGCAGCTTCCGGACTAGCGCGGGCACAGATACGCAGTATTTT. This chain connects TRBV5-6 to TRBJ2-3; 9 bases agree with TRBD2. Trimming cost V 2 bases and J 1 base; bases outside gene matches: 5. The CDR3 length is 16 residues. Germline assignment: CDR1 SGHDT and CDR2 YYEEEE. The full variable domain, rest sourced from reference TRBV5-6 and TRBJ2-3, is DAGVTQSPTHLIKTRGQQVTLRCSPKSGHDTVSWYQQALGQGPQFIFQYYEEEERQRGNFPDRFSGHQFPNYSSELNVNALLLGDSALYLCASSFRTSAGTDTQYFGPGTRLTVL.

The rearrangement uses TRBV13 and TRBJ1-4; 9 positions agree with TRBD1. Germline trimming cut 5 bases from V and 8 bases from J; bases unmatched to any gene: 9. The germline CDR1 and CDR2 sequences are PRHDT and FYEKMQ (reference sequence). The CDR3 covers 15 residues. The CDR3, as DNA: TGTGCCAGCAGCCCTACCGACAGGGGGGGGGAAAAACTGTTTTTT. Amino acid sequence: CASSPTDRGGEKLFF.

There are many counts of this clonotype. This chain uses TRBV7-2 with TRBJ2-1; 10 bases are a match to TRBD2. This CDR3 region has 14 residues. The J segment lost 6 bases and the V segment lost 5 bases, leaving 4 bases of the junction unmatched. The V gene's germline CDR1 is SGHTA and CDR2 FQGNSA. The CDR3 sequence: CASSTGLAVNEQFF. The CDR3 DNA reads TGTGCCAGCAGCACAGGACTAGCGGTCAATGAGCAGTTCTTC.

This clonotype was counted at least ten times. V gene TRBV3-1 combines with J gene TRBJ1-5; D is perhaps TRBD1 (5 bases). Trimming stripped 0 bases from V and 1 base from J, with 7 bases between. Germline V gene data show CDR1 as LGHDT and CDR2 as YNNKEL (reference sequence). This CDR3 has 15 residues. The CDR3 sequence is CASSQEGESNQPQHF. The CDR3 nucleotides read TGTGCCAGCAGCCAAGAGGGGGAGAGCAATCAGCCCCAGCATTTT.

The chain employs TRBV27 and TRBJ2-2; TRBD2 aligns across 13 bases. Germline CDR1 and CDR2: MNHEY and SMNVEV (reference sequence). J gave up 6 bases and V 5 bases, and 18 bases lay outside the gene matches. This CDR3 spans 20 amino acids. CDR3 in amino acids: CASSLGILAGGPRGPGELFF. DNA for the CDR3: TGTGCCAGCAGTCTAGGGATACTAGCGGGAGGGCCTAGAGGGCCCGGGGAGCTGTTTTTT.

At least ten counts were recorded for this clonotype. CDR3 region: CSAHSTSSEVSSYEQYF. The CDR3 DNA sequence: TGCAGTGCCCATTCCACATCTAGCGAGGTGAGCTCCTACGAGCAGTACTTC. The V and J genes are TRBV20-1 and TRBJ2-7; D may be TRBD2 (6 bases). V shed 6 bases and J shed 0 bases, with 24 bases lying between them. Germline assignment: CDR1 DFQATT and CDR2 SNEGSKA (reference sequence). CDR3 length equals 17 residues.

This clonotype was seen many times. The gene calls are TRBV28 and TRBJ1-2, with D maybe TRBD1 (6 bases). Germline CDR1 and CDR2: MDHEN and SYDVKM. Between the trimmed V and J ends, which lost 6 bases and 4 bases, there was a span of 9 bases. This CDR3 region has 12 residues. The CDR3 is CASSLQGYGYTF. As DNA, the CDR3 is TGTGCCAGCAGCCTACAGGGCTATGGCTACACCTTC.

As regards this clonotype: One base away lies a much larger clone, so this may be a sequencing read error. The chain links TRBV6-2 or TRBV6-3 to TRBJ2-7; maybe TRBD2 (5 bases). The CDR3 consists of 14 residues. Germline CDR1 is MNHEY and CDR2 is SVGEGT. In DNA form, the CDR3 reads TGTGCCAGCAGCTCTAGCCCCGAGTCCTACGGGCAGTACTTC. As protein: CASSSSPESYGQYF.

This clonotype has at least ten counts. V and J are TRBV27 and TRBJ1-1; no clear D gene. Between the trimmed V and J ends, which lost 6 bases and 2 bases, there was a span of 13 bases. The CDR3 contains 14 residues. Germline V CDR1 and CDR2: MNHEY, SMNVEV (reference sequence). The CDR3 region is CASRDLLVNTEAFF. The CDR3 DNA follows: TGTGCCAGCAGGGACCTCCTCGTCAACACTGAAGCTTTCTTT.

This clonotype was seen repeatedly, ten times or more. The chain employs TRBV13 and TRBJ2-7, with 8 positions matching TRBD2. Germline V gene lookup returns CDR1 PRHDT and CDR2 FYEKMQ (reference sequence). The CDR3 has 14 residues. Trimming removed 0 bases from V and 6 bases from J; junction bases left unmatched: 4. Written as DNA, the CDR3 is TGTGCCAGCAGCTTAGGGGGACTAGTGCTCGAGCAGTACTTC. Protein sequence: CASSLGGLVLEQYF. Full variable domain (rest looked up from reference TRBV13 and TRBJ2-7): AAGVIQSPRHLIKEKRETATLKCYPIPRHDTVYWYQQGPGQDPQFLISFYEKMQSDKGSIPDRFSAQQFSDYHSELNMSSLELGDSALYFCASSLGGLVLEQYFGPGTRLTVT.

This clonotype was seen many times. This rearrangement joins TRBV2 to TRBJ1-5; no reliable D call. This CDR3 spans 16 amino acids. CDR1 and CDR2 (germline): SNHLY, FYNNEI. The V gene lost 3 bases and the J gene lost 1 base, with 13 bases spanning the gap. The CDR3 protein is CASSDVHSTSNQPQHF. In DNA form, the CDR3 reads TGTGCCAGCAGTGATGTCCACAGCACCAGCAATCAGCCCCAGCATTTT.

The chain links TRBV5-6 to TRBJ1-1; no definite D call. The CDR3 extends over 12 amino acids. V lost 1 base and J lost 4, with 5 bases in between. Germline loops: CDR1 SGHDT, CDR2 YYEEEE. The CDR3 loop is CASSLQPTEAFF. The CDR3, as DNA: TGTGCCAGCAGCTTGCAGCCCACTGAAGCTTTCTTT.

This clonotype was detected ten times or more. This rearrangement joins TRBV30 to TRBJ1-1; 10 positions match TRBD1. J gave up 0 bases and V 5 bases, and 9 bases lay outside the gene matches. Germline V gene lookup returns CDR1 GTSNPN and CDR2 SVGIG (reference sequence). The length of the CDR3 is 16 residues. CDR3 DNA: TGTGCCTGGGGACCGGGACAGGGGAGGATGAACACTGAAGCTTTCTTT. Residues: CAWGPGQGRMNTEAFF.

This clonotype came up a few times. CDR3 in DNA: TGTGCCAGCAGTCCCGGGGACGGGAGTTCACCCCTCCACTTT. This gives the protein CASSPGDGSSPLHF. The chain carries TRBV12-3 or TRBV12-4 and TRBJ1-6; a weak D match, TRBD1 (5 bases). CDR3 length: 14 amino acids. The V and J ends lost 5 bases and 9 bases respectively, with 14 bases between them.

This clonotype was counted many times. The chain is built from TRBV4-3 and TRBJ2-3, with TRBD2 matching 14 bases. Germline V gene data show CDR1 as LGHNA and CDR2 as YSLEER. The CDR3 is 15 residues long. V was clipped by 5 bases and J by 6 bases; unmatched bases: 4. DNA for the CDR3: TGCGCCAGCAGCGTGGGACTAGCGGGAGCGGATACGCAGTATTTT. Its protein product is CASSVGLAGADTQYF.

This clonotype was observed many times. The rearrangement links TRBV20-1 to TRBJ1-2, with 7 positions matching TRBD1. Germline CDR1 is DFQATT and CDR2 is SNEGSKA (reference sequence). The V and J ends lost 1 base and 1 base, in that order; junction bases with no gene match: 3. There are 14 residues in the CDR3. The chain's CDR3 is CSARGTGFNYGYTF. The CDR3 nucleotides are TGCAGTGCTAGAGGGACAGGATTTAACTATGGCTACACCTTC.

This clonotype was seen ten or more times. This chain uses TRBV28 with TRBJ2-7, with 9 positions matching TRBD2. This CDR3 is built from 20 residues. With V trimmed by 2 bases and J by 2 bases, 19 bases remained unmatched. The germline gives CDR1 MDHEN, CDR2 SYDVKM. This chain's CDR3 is CASSLNLGGRENLGTYEQYF. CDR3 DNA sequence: TGTGCCAGCAGTTTAAACCTGGGCGGGAGGGAGAACCTAGGGACCTACGAGCAGTACTTC.

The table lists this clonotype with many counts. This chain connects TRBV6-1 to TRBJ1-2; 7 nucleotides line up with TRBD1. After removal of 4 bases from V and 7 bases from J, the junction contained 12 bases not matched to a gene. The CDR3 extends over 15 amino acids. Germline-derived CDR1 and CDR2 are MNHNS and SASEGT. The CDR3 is CASSGDRDLIPGYTF. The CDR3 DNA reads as TGTGCCAGCAGTGGTGACAGGGACTTAATCCCTGGCTACACCTTC.